A selection of T cell receptor beta chains follows, all from one sample in a study of a mutant IDH1 vaccine in newly diagnosed glioma. These receptors' targets are unknown. The method was immunoSEQ multiplex PCR; TCRdb's version includes in-frame clones alone and lacks a portion of them. The data show around 60,000 clones, with approximately 84% seen just once and more than 7.5% held by the top ten. The material sequenced was PBMCs, taken from a glioma patient whose treatment included an IDH1 peptide vaccine. These receptors were collected from a woman in her forties or fifties with glioma. Both conserved end residues are part of each CDR3. The order of the fields is D gene, V gene, CDR3 protein. A D gene is named only where the DNA matches it firmly.

TRBD1,TRBV13,CASSLGQGAHEQYF
-,TRBV29-1,CSVEDRISGGGYTF
-,TRBV29-1,CSVLIPTARNEKLFF
-,TRBV30,CAWSVRLDVVNTIYF
-,TRBV4-1,CASSHRDTHSYEQYF
TRBD1,TRBV19,CASSPGTDEAFF
TRBD1,TRBV7-9,CASSFKDRAFTEAFF
-,TRBV6-6,CASSSTGMNTEAFF
-,TRBV9,CASSVGHPNEQFF
-,TRBV30,CAIVRGNPNYGYTF
-,TRBV2,CASSGEVNEKLFF
TRBD2,TRBV7-2,CASSLSAGTKYNEQFF
-,TRBV5-6,CASSRMNYEQYF
-,TRBV7-8,CASSLVETQYF
-,TRBV18,CASSPRRGGNNSPLHF
TRBD2,TRBV5-4,CASSTLAGGPDGELFF
-,TRBV5-1,CASSTGAGIDGYTF
-,TRBV4-2,CASSQDGPRRPGETQYF
TRBD2,TRBV5-1,CASSLASSGGADTGELFF
-,TRBV5-4,CASSLTDTQYF
TRBD1,TRBV28,CASSPSRQGASTQYF
TRBD2,TRBV6-4,CASSTPGGGTQFF
TRBD1,TRBV2,CASRTGGFDEQYF
-,TRBV7-9,CASSLPGSSTDTQYF
-,TRBV29-1,CSVESVGQPQHF
-,TRBV7-9,CASSPPLSDTEAFF